A selection of T cell receptor beta chains follows, all from one sample in a study of blood T cell repertoires in COVID-19. Assay used: immunoSEQ multiplex PCR; TCRdb lists only in-frame clones, some missing. The repertoire holds under 150,000 clones, about 85% seen once, with around two fifths in the top ten. Sequences were obtained from peripheral blood. These receptors were taken from a human donor in a cohort sampled during active COVID-19. Both conserved end residues are part of each CDR3. The order of the fields is J gene, D gene, clone size, V gene, CDR3 protein, CDR3 DNA. A D gene is named only where the DNA matches it firmly. The size entry is marked missing in some rows and otherwise reads once, few, many or a size class.

>TRBJ2-1|TRBD2|NA|TRBV19
CASSPRGSGGLYEQFF
TGTGCCAGTAGTCCCAGGGGTAGCGGGGGATTGTATGAGCAGTTCTTC
>TRBJ1-5|NA|NA|TRBV19
CASSIREGNQPQHF
TGTGCCAGTAGTATAAGGGAGGGAAATCAGCCCCAGCATTTT
>TRBJ1-6|TRBD1|NA|TRBV9
CASSVVAGGQPLHF
TGTGCCAGCAGCGTAGTCGCAGGGGGCCAACCCCTCCACTTT
>TRBJ2-7|TRBD1|NA|TRBV18
CASSPPAGGSEQYF
TGTGCCAGCTCACCACCGGCAGGGGGAAGCGAGCAGTACTTC
>TRBJ1-2|TRBD1|NA|TRBV6-5
CASRAPGQNYGYTF
TGTGCCAGCAGAGCTCCGGGACAGAACTATGGCTACACCTTC
>TRBJ1-1|TRBD1|NA|TRBV6-5
CASSYLGQGNTEAFF
TGTGCCAGCAGTTACTTGGGACAGGGAAACACTGAAGCTTTCTTT
>TRBJ1-2|NA|NA|TRBV5-5
CASSPMEYTKRDYGYTF
TGTGCCAGCAGCCCTATGGAATACACAAAACGGGACTATGGCTACACCTTC
>TRBJ1-3|NA|NA|TRBV28
CASLGGGYGNTIYF
TGTGCCAGCCTAGGGGGAGGGTACGGAAACACCATATATTTT
>TRBJ2-2|NA|NA|TRBV18
CASSLRREPGTGELFF
TGTGCCAGCTCACTAAGGAGGGAACCGGGGACCGGGGAGCTGTTTTTT
>TRBJ1-1|TRBD1|few|TRBV19
CASSNTGGTGTEAFF
TGTGCCAGTAGTAACACAGGGGGCACGGGCACTGAAGCTTTCTTT
>TRBJ2-7|TRBD2|NA|TRBV5-1
CASSLAGLAASYEQYF
TGCGCCAGCAGCTTGGCGGGCCTAGCGGCTTCTTACGAGCAGTACTTC
>TRBJ2-5|NA|NA|TRBV28
CASSFQQALQETQYF
TGTGCCAGCAGTTTCCAGCAGGCCCTCCAAGAGACCCAGTACTTC
>TRBJ2-1|TRBD1|once|TRBV6-5
CASSYSMGDRGNEQFF
TGTGCCAGCAGTTACTCTATGGGAGACAGGGGAAATGAGCAGTTCTTC
>TRBJ2-4|TRBD1|few|TRBV27
CASSRGQDSAFLDIQYF
TGTGCCAGCAGTAGGGGACAGGATAGCGCCTTTCTCGACATTCAGTACTTC
>TRBJ1-1|NA|NA|TRBV19
CASREASMNTEAFF
TGTGCCAGTAGAGAGGCCTCCATGAACACTGAAGCTTTCTTT
>TRBJ2-2|NA|NA|TRBV9
CASSVDPPGRTGELFF
TGTGCCAGCAGCGTAGACCCCCCCGGTCGGACCGGGGAGCTGTTTTTT
>TRBJ1-4|TRBD1|NA|TRBV15
CATSREDRGGEKLFF
TGTGCCACCAGCAGAGAGGACAGGGGGGGAGAAAAACTGTTTTTT
>TRBJ2-7|TRBD1|NA|TRBV5-1
CASSRGTGGSEQYF
TGCGCCAGCAGCAGGGGGACAGGGGGCTCCGAGCAGTACTTC
>TRBJ1-1|NA|NA|TRBV7-2
CASSQGRTVTEAFF
TGTGCCAGCAGCCAAGGTCGCACAGTCACTGAAGCTTTCTTT
>TRBJ2-5|NA|NA|TRBV29-1
CSVEMDSGGTQYF
TGCAGCGTTGAAATGGACTCCGGGGGGACCCAGTACTTC
>TRBJ2-3|NA|NA|TRBV7-9
CASSFRTDTDTQYF
TGTGCCAGCAGCTTTAGGACAGACACAGATACGCAGTATTTT
>TRBJ2-7|NA|NA|TRBV5-1
CASTRSPGNVNEQYF
TGCGCCAGCACCCGATCCCCAGGTAATGTCAACGAGCAGTACTTC
>TRBJ2-7|NA|NA|TRBV14
CASSLVGDEQYF
TGTGCCAGCAGCCTGGTAGGGGACGAGCAGTACTTC
>TRBJ1-5|NA|NA|TRBV2
CASMGDFNQPQHF
TGTGCCAGCATGGGGGACTTCAATCAGCCCCAGCATTTT
>TRBJ2-3|NA|once|TRBV27
CASISRTSTDTQYF
TGTGCCAGCATCTCGCGTACTAGCACAGATACGCAGTATTTT